Here is one TCR beta chain with its context. Its antigen is still unknown. The sample originates from a study of radiation and T cells in renal cell carcinoma. Points from the study as a whole: Top tumor clonotypes rose in blood 2 weeks post-radiation, then contracted.

Using immunoSEQ multiplex PCR, the repertoire was profiled, and TCRdb retains in-frame clones only, with some absent. The sample has about 22,000 clones, 70% to 80% seen once. Time point: baseline pretreatment blood. This sample's treatment: 15 Gy SBRT to primary tumor, nephrectomy 4 weeks later. J lost 7 bases, V lost 2 bases, and 5 bases had no gene match. CDR1 SGHRS and CDR2 YFSETQ come from the germline V gene. CDR3 length: 14 amino acids. J is TRBJ2-7 and V is TRBV5-1; 11 bases align to TRBD2. This receptor was taken from a man aged 60-69 years with renal cell carcinoma. Specimen: blood, collected from a patient whose treatment included radiotherapy and nephrectomy. The CDR3 DNA reads TGCGCCAGCAGCTTACTAGCGGGAGATGGGGAGCAGTACTTC. As protein: CASSLLAGDGEQYF.